This T cell receptor beta chain is drawn from a study of T-cell reconstitution after alpha-beta-depleted transplantation in children. The authors prepared the TCRbeta library with unique molecular identifiers. TCRdb reprocessed the PCR reads via MiXCR and lists one record per CDR3 protein. The sample gives around 490,000 distinct CDR3 sequences, over 9.5% of which show up once; 11% to 15% is in the top ten. Broader study findings: The main origin of T-cell counts and diversity one year after transplant was newly produced T cells.

This CDR3 is built from 12 residues. The V end lost 6 bases, the J end lost 2 bases, and 7 bases lay between the germline ends. Germline V gene sequence: CDR1 MDHEN, CDR2 SYDVKM. This clonotype appeared a few times. The antigen remains undetermined. This material consisted of PBMCs, mostly from graft donor cells, taken 180 days after TCRalphabeta/CD19-depleted stem cell transplant. V is TRBV28 and J is TRBJ1-1; D is ambiguous. The TCR was taken from a female patient aged 2 to 10 who had a stem cell transplant for aplastic anemia, so the T cells may come from the graft donor. In DNA, the CDR3 is TGTGCCAGCAGGTTGAGAAACACTGAAGCTTTCTTT. Protein sequence: CASRLRNTEAFF. Complete variable domain (other parts from reference TRBV28 and TRBJ1-1): DVKVTQSSRYLVKRTGEKVFLECVQDMDHENMFWYRQDPGLGLRLIYFSYDVKMKEKGDIPEGYSVSREKKERFSLILESASTNQTSMYLCASRLRNTEAFFGQGTRLTVV.